The following is a TCR beta chain sequence with its context. CDR3 size: 15 residues. Germline assignment: CDR1 MNHEY and CDR2 SMNVEV (reference sequence). Trimming stripped 5 bases from V and 3 bases from J, with 17 bases between. The data belong to a study of shared clonotypes between healthy human individuals. The method was immunoSEQ multiplex PCR; TCRdb's version includes in-frame clones alone and lacks a portion of them. This table has more than 1.2 million clones, around 98.5% appearing once. What was sequenced was naive CD4+ T cells sorted from blood. The subset is: CD45RA+ positively selected. The origin of this receptor is a man younger than 45 in good health. The rearrangement joins TRBV27 to TRBJ2-7; D might be TRBD2 (6 bases). The CDR3 sequence: CASSQSGTGDYEQYF. The CDR3 nucleotides are TGTGCCAGCAGTCAATCCGGGACGGGGGACTACGAGCAGTACTTC.